Listed below are T cell receptor beta chains from one sample, sequenced in a study of T-cell reconstitution after alpha-beta-depleted transplantation in children. TCRdb called the PCR reads again in MiXCR, with one record for every CDR3 protein. The table lists about 97,000 distinct CDR3 sequences, under 9% of them singletons. Sequencing used PBMCs, obtained before TCRalphabeta/CD19-depleted stem cell transplant. The receptors shown here come from a boy aged 2 to 9 with acute lymphoblastic leukemia, due to receive a stem cell transplant. The CDR3 runs from the conserved cysteine through the conserved F or W. The D gene is left open where the match is weak. Only some rows state a clone size, as once, few, many or a class for expanded clones.

clone_size,d_call,j_call,v_call,cdr3_aa,cdr3_nt
.,.,TRBJ1-5,TRBV2,CASSEDLGASNQPQHF,TGTGCCAGCAGTGAAGATCTGGGGGCGAGCAATCAGCCCCAGCATTTT
.,TRBD2,TRBJ2-2,TRBV3-1,CASSQESGGNTGELFF,TGTGCCAGCAGCCAAGAAAGCGGGGGGAACACCGGGGAGCTGTTTTTT
many,TRBD1,TRBJ1-6,TRBV28,CASRSSGQGAIVFHF,TGTGCCAGCAGATCCTCGGGACAGGGGGCTATTGTTTTCCACTTT
.,.,TRBJ2-2,TRBV3-1,CASSQEGPTGELFF,TGTGCCAGCAGCCAAGAGGGGCCCACCGGGGAGCTGTTTTTT
.,TRBD1,TRBJ1-3,TRBV7-9,CASSLRQGGDTIYF,TGTGCCAGCAGCTTGCGACAGGGAGGAGACACCATATATTTT
many,TRBD1,TRBJ1-6,TRBV20-1,CSARAGGSPLHF,TGCAGTGCTAGAGCAGGGGGCTCACCCCTCCACTTT
many,TRBD2,TRBJ2-3,TRBV14,CASSPSGGSTDTQYF,TGTGCCAGCAGCCCCAGCGGGGGGAGCACAGATACGCAGTATTTT
few,.,TRBJ1-1,TRBV21-1,CASSKGQGGGLNTEAFF,TGTGCCAGCAGCAAAGGACAGGGTGGAGGCCTGAACACTGAAGCTTTCTTT
few,.,TRBJ2-2,TRBV25-1,CASSERHHEAGELFF,TGTGCCAGCAGTGAAAGGCATCACGAAGCCGGGGAGCTGTTTTTT
many,TRBD1,TRBJ1-1,TRBV5-5,CASSLTGEQAFF,TGTGCCAGCAGCCTGACAGGGGAACAAGCTTTCTTT
.,TRBD2,TRBJ2-2,TRBV5-8,CASSTGLGNTGELFF,TGTGCCAGCAGCACGGGACTAGGCAACACCGGGGAGCTGTTTTTT
.,.,TRBJ1-4,TRBV9,CASSGGTEEKLFF,TGTGCCAGCAGCGGCGGGACGGAGGAAAAACTGTTTTTT
many,TRBD2,TRBJ2-3,TRBV7-2,CASSLGIAGSTDTQYF,TGTGCCAGCAGCTTAGGGATAGCGGGTAGCACAGATACGCAGTATTTT
.,TRBD2,TRBJ2-1,TRBV6-5,CASSSPGTRIYEQFF,TGTGCCAGCAGTTCTCCCGGGACTAGGATATATGAGCAGTTCTTC
many,.,TRBJ2-3,TRBV10-3,CAINPGHSTDTQYF,TGTGCCATCAATCCGGGGCATAGCACAGATACGCAGTATTTT
few,TRBD1,TRBJ2-7,TRBV2,CASSPTTGNYEQYF,TGTGCCAGCAGTCCTACGACAGGGAACTACGAGCAGTACTTC
once,TRBD2,TRBJ2-3,TRBV12-5,CASGLDSGGSGTQYF,TGTGCTAGTGGTTTGGACAGCGGGGGGTCCGGTACGCAGTATTTT
.,.,TRBJ2-3,TRBV20-1,CSARLGADTQYF,TGCAGTGCTAGACTAGGAGCAGATACGCAGTATTTT
many,.,TRBJ2-1,TRBV5-1,CASSRGGQIYNEQFF,TGCGCCAGCAGCCGGGGGGGACAGATCTACAATGAGCAGTTCTTC
few,.,TRBJ1-1,TRBV9,CASSVGTNTEAFF,TGTGCCAGCAGCGTAGGGACGAACACTGAAGCTTTCTTT
few,.,TRBJ2-7,TRBV2,CASSGAGNSYEQYF,TGTGCCAGCAGTGGAGCGGGTAACTCCTACGAGCAGTACTTC
few,.,TRBJ1-2,TRBV6-5,CASHLNYGYTF,TGTGCCAGCCACCTCAACTATGGCTACACCTTC
few,TRBD1,TRBJ1-1,TRBV20-1,CSSRTGARNTEAFF,TGCAGTTCCCGGACAGGGGCTCGGAACACTGAAGCTTTCTTT
many,TRBD2,TRBJ2-5,TRBV6-5,CASSSYTGLDQETQYF,TGTGCCAGCAGTTCTTACACCGGACTAGACCAAGAGACCCAGTACTTC
many,TRBD2,TRBJ2-2,TRBV12-3/TRBV12-4,CASSPGTSVSNTGELFF,TGTGCCAGCAGTCCTGGGACTAGCGTGTCGAACACCGGGGAGCTGTTTTTT
.,.,TRBJ1-1,TRBV6-2/TRBV6-3,CASNRGTNTEAFF,TGTGCCAGCAATAGGGGTACGAACACTGAAGCTTTCTTT
many,.,TRBJ2-1,TRBV5-1,CASSSPGGTVNEQFF,TGCGCCAGCAGCTCTCCCGGAGGGACGGTCAATGAGCAGTTCTTC
few,.,TRBJ1-2,TRBV12-3/TRBV12-4,CASTRPDNYGYTF,TGTGCCAGCACTCGGCCAGATAACTATGGCTACACCTTC
many,TRBD2,TRBJ2-2,TRBV2,CASARRSSGGLNTGELFF,TGTGCCAGCGCCCGTAGGTCTAGCGGGGGCCTGAACACCGGGGAGCTGTTTTTT
many,.,TRBJ2-4,TRBV12-3/TRBV12-4,CASSSGENIQYF,TGTGCCAGCAGTAGTGGGGAAAACATTCAGTACTTC
.,.,TRBJ1-2,TRBV5-4,CASSLETSYGYTF,TGTGCCAGCAGCTTGGAAACGAGCTATGGCTACACCTTC
many,.,TRBJ1-3,TRBV4-3,CASSQDRGTLGNTIYF,TGCGCCAGCAGCCAAGATAGGGGGACCCTGGGCAACACCATATATTTT
.,.,TRBJ2-5,TRBV4-1,CASSRNGGALQETQYF,TGCGCCAGCAGCCGCAACGGCGGGGCCCTTCAAGAGACCCAGTACTTC
many,.,TRBJ2-5,TRBV27,CASSAYRNQETQYF,TGTGCCAGCAGTGCGTACAGGAACCAAGAGACCCAGTACTTC
many,.,TRBJ1-2,TRBV5-1,CASLGAYGYTF,TGCGCCTCCTTGGGGGCCTATGGCTACACCTTC
many,.,TRBJ1-6,TRBV20-1,CSAKYDKSPLHF,TGCAGTGCTAAATATGATAAATCACCCCTCCACTTT
many,.,TRBJ2-7,TRBV2,CASRAMDYEQYF,TGTGCCAGCAGGGCCATGGACTACGAGCAGTACTTC
.,.,TRBJ1-1,TRBV4-3,CASSQVTLRANTEAFF,TGCGCCAGCAGCCAAGTTACTCTACGTGCGAACACTGAAGCTTTCTTT
few,TRBD1,TRBJ2-5,TRBV27,CASSLTSDRGQETQYF,TGTGCCAGCAGTTTAACTTCGGACAGGGGGCAAGAGACCCAGTACTTC
many,TRBD2,TRBJ2-7,TRBV20-1,CSARGLAGGVSYEQYF,TGCAGTGCGCGGGGACTAGCGGGGGGCGTCTCCTACGAGCAGTACTTC
.,.,TRBJ2-1,TRBV19,CASSIKNEQFF,TGTGCCAGTAGTATTAAGAATGAGCAGTTCTTC
few,.,TRBJ2-7,TRBV6-1,CASSVEPPFEQYF,TGTGCCAGCAGTGTCGAACCGCCCTTCGAGCAGTACTTC
many,.,TRBJ1-1,TRBV28,CASRLMTTEAFF,TGTGCCAGCAGATTGATGACTACTGAAGCTTTCTTT
.,TRBD2,TRBJ2-3,TRBV5-6,CASSFFGIAGGTDTQYF,TGTGCCAGCAGCTTTTTTGGAATAGCGGGGGGCACAGATACGCAGTATTTT
many,TRBD1,TRBJ2-3,TRBV29-1,CSVEAGDRVVDTQYF,TGCAGCGTTGAAGCCGGCGACAGGGTCGTAGATACGCAGTATTTT
few,TRBD1,TRBJ1-2,TRBV27,CASSSDRGPSGYTF,TGTGCCAGCAGCTCGGACAGGGGGCCGTCCGGCTACACCTTC
few,.,TRBJ1-2,TRBV20-1,CSAQRDANYGYTF,TGCAGTGCTCAGAGAGATGCTAACTATGGCTACACCTTC
.,.,TRBJ2-2,TRBV5-1,CASSLGPNDMGELFF,TGCGCCAGCAGCTTGGGGCCTAACGATATGGGGGAGCTGTTTTTT
.,.,TRBJ2-3,TRBV5-1,CASSLEMGGTDTQYF,TGCGCCAGCAGCTTGGAGATGGGAGGCACAGATACGCAGTATTTT
.,.,TRBJ1-5,TRBV3-1,CATTQGHRVNQPQHF,TGTGCCACCACCCAAGGGCACAGGGTCAATCAGCCCCAGCATTTT
many,.,TRBJ2-6,TRBV10-3,CAISPLRRADANVLTF,TGTGCCATCAGTCCCTTAAGAAGGGCTGATGCCAACGTCCTGACTTTC